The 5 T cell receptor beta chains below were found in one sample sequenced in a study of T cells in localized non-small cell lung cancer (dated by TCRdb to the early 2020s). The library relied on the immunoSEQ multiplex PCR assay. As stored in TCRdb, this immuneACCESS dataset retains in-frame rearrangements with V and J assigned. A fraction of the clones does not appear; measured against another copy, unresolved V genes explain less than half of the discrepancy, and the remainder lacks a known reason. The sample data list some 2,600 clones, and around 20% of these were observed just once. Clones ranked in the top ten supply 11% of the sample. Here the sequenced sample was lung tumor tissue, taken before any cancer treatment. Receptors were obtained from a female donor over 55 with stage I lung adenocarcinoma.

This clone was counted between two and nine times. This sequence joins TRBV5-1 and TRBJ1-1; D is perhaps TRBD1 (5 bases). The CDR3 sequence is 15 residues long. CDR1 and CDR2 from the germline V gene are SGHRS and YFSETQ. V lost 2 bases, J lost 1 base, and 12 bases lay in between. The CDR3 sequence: CASSFLTGENTEAFF. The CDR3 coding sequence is TGCGCCAGCAGCTTCCTAACAGGAGAGAACACTGAAGCTTTCTTT.

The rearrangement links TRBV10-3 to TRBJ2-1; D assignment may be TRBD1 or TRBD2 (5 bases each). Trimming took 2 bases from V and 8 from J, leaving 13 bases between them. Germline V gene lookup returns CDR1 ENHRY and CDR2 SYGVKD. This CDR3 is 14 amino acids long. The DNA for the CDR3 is TGTGCCATCAGTGAGAGGACGGGACCTGATGAGCAGTTCTTC. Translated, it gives CAISERTGPDEQFF.

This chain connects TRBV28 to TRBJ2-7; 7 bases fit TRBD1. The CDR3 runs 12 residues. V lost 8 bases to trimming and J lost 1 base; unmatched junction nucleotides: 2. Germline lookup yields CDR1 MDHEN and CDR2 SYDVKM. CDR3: CASCRGSYEQYF. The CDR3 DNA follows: TGTGCCAGCTGCAGGGGGTCCTACGAGCAGTACTTC.

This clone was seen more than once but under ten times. The CDR3, as DNA: TGTGCCAGCAGTGAGTCTAGCGGGAGTCGCGCAGATACGCAGTATTTT. Its translation is CASSESSGSRADTQYF. The chain employs TRBV9 and TRBJ2-3, with TRBD2 identical over 10 bases. V was pared by 5 bases and J by 4 bases, with 10 bases of the junction left unmatched. Germline lookup yields CDR1 SGDLS and CDR2 YYNGEE. The CDR3 totals 16 residues.

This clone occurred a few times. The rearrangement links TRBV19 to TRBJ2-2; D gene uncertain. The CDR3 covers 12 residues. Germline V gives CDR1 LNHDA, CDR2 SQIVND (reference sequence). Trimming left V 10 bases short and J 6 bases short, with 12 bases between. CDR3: CATQGYPGELFF. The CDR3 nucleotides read TGTGCCACCCAAGGGTACCCCGGGGAGCTGTTTTTT.